Sequencing of this TCR beta chain was carried out in a study of cytomegalovirus exposure and HLA in healthy donors. Across the study: In an earlier analysis, around 100 million unique TCR beta sequences were found from some 200 million T cells. Whole-study results and caveats: Compared with the approximately 700-donor mean, an Asian-associated ancestry cluster reportedly had fewer N-insertions, according to a later analysis.

Worth noting for this clone: Its antigen is undetermined.

Primers for the PCR totalled 60 Vbeta and 13 Jbeta. Sequencing was performed with immunoSEQ multiplex PCR; in TCRdb, only in-frame clones are kept and a portion is missing. This table has 110,000 or so clones, 73% appearing once. V lost 0 bases and J lost 4; bases outside the gene matches: 5. The germline CDR1 and CDR2 sequences are LGHNA and YSLEER. This CDR3 has 15 amino acids. The chain combines TRBV4-3 with TRBJ1-2, with TRBD1 identical over 7 bases. The specimen sequenced was PBMCs. The clonotype was recovered from a man in his forties or fifties in good health and CMV-seronegative. The CDR3: CASSQETGDTYGYTF. The CDR3 DNA follows: TGCGCCAGCAGCCAAGAAACAGGGGACACCTATGGCTACACCTTC.